This is a list of T cell receptor beta chains from one sample in a study of blood T cells in healthy people across ages. TCRdb re-called the 5' RACE reads through MiXCR, storing one row per CDR3 protein. The sample has fewer than 650,000 distinct CDR3 sequences; about 26% are singletons. This sample was shared with a second study, whose subject was T cells of mothers and their children.

Sequences were obtained from blood. These receptors all stem from a boy between 2 and 10 years old in good health. CDR3s include the opening cysteine and the closing phenylalanine or tryptophan. Each record gives: clone size, V gene, J gene, D gene, CDR3 length, CDR3 protein, CDR3 DNA. D genes are given only for firm matches. Rows may omit the clone size; those that give it use once, few, many or a size class.

abundance: .; v_gene: TRBV3-1; j_gene: TRBJ1-1; d_gene: .; len: 15; CDR3aa: CASSPLGGANTEAFF; CDR3nt: TGTGCCAGCAGCCCTCTAGGGGGGGCGAACACTGAAGCTTTCTTT
abundance: few; v_gene: TRBV7-8; j_gene: TRBJ2-7; d_gene: .; len: 16; CDR3aa: CASSLRGQVRPYEQYF; CDR3nt: TGTGCCAGCAGCCTCCGGGGTCAGGTGAGACCCTACGAGCAGTACTTC
abundance: .; v_gene: TRBV5-1; j_gene: TRBJ2-5; d_gene: TRBD2; len: 16; CDR3aa: CASSLASGSFQETQYF; CDR3nt: TGCGCCAGCAGCTTGGCTAGCGGGAGCTTCCAAGAGACCCAGTACTTC
abundance: .; v_gene: TRBV27; j_gene: TRBJ2-5; d_gene: .; len: 13; CDR3aa: CASSLGFRETQYF; CDR3nt: TGTGCCAGCAGTTTAGGTTTCCGAGAGACCCAGTACTTC
abundance: few; v_gene: TRBV7-9; j_gene: TRBJ1-4; d_gene: .; len: 16; CDR3aa: CASSLTVKAPNEKLFF; CDR3nt: TGTGCCAGCAGCCTTACCGTCAAGGCCCCTAATGAAAAACTGTTTTTT
abundance: .; v_gene: TRBV6-1; j_gene: TRBJ2-5; d_gene: TRBD2; len: 17; CDR3aa: CASSPSPGLAGFETQYF; CDR3nt: TGTGCCAGCAGTCCTAGTCCGGGACTAGCGGGATTTGAGACCCAGTACTTC
abundance: .; v_gene: TRBV12-3/TRBV12-4; j_gene: TRBJ1-5; d_gene: .; len: 12; CDR3aa: CASSKLGQPQHF; CDR3nt: TGTGCCAGCAGCAAATTGGGGCAGCCCCAGCATTTT
abundance: few; v_gene: TRBV7-8; j_gene: TRBJ1-4; d_gene: .; len: 12; CDR3aa: CASSFGNEKLFF; CDR3nt: TGTGCCAGCAGCTTCGGTAATGAAAAACTGTTTTTT
abundance: many; v_gene: TRBV12-3/TRBV12-4; j_gene: TRBJ2-5; d_gene: .; len: 13; CDR3aa: CASSLASGETQYF; CDR3nt: TGTGCCAGCAGCTTAGCCAGCGGCGAGACCCAGTACTTC
abundance: .; v_gene: TRBV12-3/TRBV12-4; j_gene: TRBJ2-5; d_gene: .; len: 14; CDR3aa: CVSTIGGVRETQYF; CDR3nt: TGTGTCAGCACCATAGGGGGAGTGAGAGAGACCCAGTACTTC
abundance: .; v_gene: TRBV25-1; j_gene: TRBJ1-2; d_gene: .; len: 14; CDR3aa: CASSEGGGPYGYTF; CDR3nt: TGTGCCAGCAGCGAGGGTGGGGGGCCCTATGGCTACACCTTC
abundance: few; v_gene: TRBV2; j_gene: TRBJ1-4; d_gene: TRBD1; len: 17; CDR3aa: CASSTPDRGSLSEKLFF; CDR3nt: TGTGCCAGCAGTACCCCGGACAGGGGTTCATTAAGTGAAAAACTGTTTTTT
abundance: .; v_gene: TRBV29-1; j_gene: TRBJ1-2; d_gene: .; len: 13; CDR3aa: CSVDRAFRAGYTF; CDR3nt: TGCAGCGTTGATAGGGCCTTCAGGGCTGGCTACACCTTC
abundance: .; v_gene: TRBV5-6; j_gene: TRBJ2-7; d_gene: .; len: 12; CDR3aa: CASSFYAWEQYF; CDR3nt: TGTGCCAGCAGCTTTTACGCGTGGGAGCAGTACTTC